The sequence of this TCR beta chain was determined in a study of cytomegalovirus exposure and HLA in healthy donors (dated 2017 in TCRdb). Some background on the complete study: An earlier analysis of a few hundred of the donors reported roughly 300 Gb of sequence data and 95 million to 140 million unique TCR beta sequences obtained from 150 million to 200 million T cells. Approximately 300 gigabases of sequencing data and roughly 81 million unique TCR sequences made up an early release that covered roughly 670 HLA-typed donors. Of the roughly 400 genotyped donors, approximately 83% fell in the genetic ancestry cluster associated with self-reported Caucasian donors. The study was designed to test whether signatures of past pathogen exposure could be identified by cataloging public T cell receptors. The study profiled the T cell repertoires of hundreds of subjects by immunosequencing and related them to cytomegalovirus serostatus. A separate validation cohort of over a hundred different subjects was used in addition to the approximately 700-subject first cohort. The study combined high-throughput TCR immunosequencing, statistical association of individual TCRs with disease status, and machine learning to predict cytomegalovirus infection status. A later analysis re-analyzed previously published TCR beta repertoires from roughly 600 donors and added high-resolution HLA genotyping to study TCR occurrence patterns. The later analysis used no new phenotypic data to find candidate immune exposures, relying instead on TCR beta sequences and their occurrence across donors. An earlier analysis of nearly 600 of the donors applied high-throughput TCR beta sequencing to assess whether each TCR beta V gene segment acted as functional or pseudogenic. Donor age, sex, ethnicity and CMV serostatus were compiled together with the repertoire data. Genome-wide SNP genotypes for about 65% of the 666 donors were used in a later genetic analysis, which treated that subset as a discovery cohort. Every discovery cohort repertoire had been produced on one sequencing platform. Class I and class II HLA loci were covered by the typing at four-digit resolution. The number of donors typed differed by locus, with roughly 629-640 for A, B, C, DRB1 and DQB1, around 520 for DQA1, about 610 for DPA1, and around 430 for DPB1. Because of strong linkage in the cohort, five DR-DQ haplotypes were treated as single units for association and clustering. Among some 410 genotyped donors of the cohort, an average of around 240,000 unique TCR beta nucleotide sequences were sequenced per donor, about a sixth of them non-productive.

Libraries came from the immunoSEQ multiplex PCR assay. A mixture of 60 forward primers for TCR Vbeta segments and 13 reverse primers for TCR Jbeta segments was used in the multiplex PCR. The CDR3 region of rearranged TCR beta genes was amplified from genomic DNA with a multiplex PCR assay. The amplified TCR beta libraries were sequenced on the Illumina HiSeq System as 87-base-pair reads. The authors processed their data as follows. A later analysis tallied tens of millions of unique TCR beta chains across the 700 or so repertoires, and around 10 million of those chains were shared by two or more donors. Raw reads were error-corrected and collapsed into unique sequences by a nearest-neighbor algorithm in which closely related sequences were merged to remove PCR and sequencing errors. To assign V, D and J gene segments, CDR3 sequences were aligned to IMGT reference sequences. For a sequence to be retained, a match of at least six nucleotides to both a V gene segment and a J gene segment was required. A rearrangement was called productive if the CDR3 had no stop codons and remained in frame with V and J, and every other rearrangement was called non-productive. CDR3 was defined by IMGT convention, running from the second conserved V-encoded cysteine to the conserved J-encoded phenylalanine. The earlier analysis of 587 of the donors excluded sequences that lacked an unambiguous match to a single V gene segment. An earlier analysis of several hundred of the donors classified V segments as functional when productive rearrangements were above 56.7% and as segregating when the standard deviation between donors was above 5%. A statistical classification framework was built to diagnose cytomegalovirus status from the catalog of TCR beta chain sequences. A later analysis assigned V and J genes by comparing TCR nucleotide sequences with IMGT/GENE-DB human TR gene sequences. A later analysis assigned CDR3 sequences and most-parsimonious VDJ recombination scenarios with the TCRdist pipeline. A later analysis defined each TCR beta chain by its CDR3 amino acid sequence plus V-gene family, and excluded reads lacking a unique V-gene family. In a later analysis, fewer than 650 highly shared, low-generation-probability nucleotide sequences were removed to address suspected cross-contamination and a sequencing artifact. A later analysis calculated a clonal expansion index for each public chain from normalized within-repertoire ranks of inferred template counts. In a later analysis, generation probabilities were computed with a VDJ recombination model fitted to out-of-frame rearrangements, and the resulting probabilities were checked against IGoR. In a later analysis, TCR-TCR, TCR-HLA and TCR-CMV co-occurrence was scored with hypergeometric tests, and a repertoire-size bias correction was applied to TCR pairs. A later analysis estimated false discovery rates by permuting HLA or CMV assignments 20 times. In a later analysis, co-occurring TCRs were grouped using DBSCAN, with TCRdist sequence similarity added in when clustering inside HLA-allele-positive subsets. For co-occurrence clustering, repertoires with fewer than 30,000 or more than 120,000 public chains were excluded, along with 4 to 6 repertoires with anomalous nucleotide sharing. The table comes from immuneACCESS by way of TCRdb, which keeps in-frame sequences with V and J called. Part of the clones is missing from these tables; in studies checked, under half for an unresolved V gene and the rest for unknown reasons. The D gene and trimming were derived from the DNA, and the V and J assignments and clone size from that table. The sample has roughly 100,000 clones on record, 79% of them singletons. The top ten clonotypes cover under 4% of the sample.

To note about this clone: It has no known antigen specificity. Qualities for individual bases were not recorded, and no much larger clone is one base off.

General conclusions and limits of the study: A later analysis found that TCR association rates varied across HLA loci, with DRB1 alleles showing the most associated TCRs and HLA-C alleles the fewest. In a later analysis, 16,951 TCR beta sequences were associated with specific HLA alleles at a false discovery rate of 0.05. In a later analysis, HLA-associated TCR beta chains were found to be more clonally expanded and to have lower generation probabilities than equally common non-associated chains. According to a later analysis, most CMV-associated TCR beta chains appeared to be HLA-restricted, and the HLA associations seemed to be driven largely by CMV exposure. A further reported finding was that TCR beta sequences accurately predicted the HLA-A and HLA-B alleles for most subjects in the first cohort. According to a later genetic analysis, donors in an Asian-associated ancestry cluster had fewer N-insertions in productive TCRs than the approximately 650-donor mean. Because counts were too low, seventeen rarely observed V segments, including chromosome 9 orphons, were left out of the earlier analysis of a few hundred of the donors. A later genetic analysis associated a missense DCLRE1C variant with V-gene and J-gene trimming of TCR beta chains, and an independent cohort replicated the association. Because HLA typing was missing for some donors at each locus, association tests included only the typed subset. Roughly uniform sequencing depth across donors was assumed in presence/absence analyses, although this assumption may not hold. Correlated functional status among segregating V segments might be attributable to linkage disequilibrium, but an unknown experimental factor could not be ruled out. A later analysis reported that several top co-occurrence clusters appeared linked to parvovirus B19, influenza, CMV and Epstein-Barr virus. In vitro tests confirmed that a few of the cytomegalovirus-associated TCR beta chains recognize cytomegalovirus antigens. Some IMGT-functional V segments, including TRBV6-2 and TRBV6-3, could not be told apart with the 87-base-pair reads, so those segments were excluded. A group of highly shared sequence variants was considered likely to be a technical artifact of the sequencing pipeline. Only TCR beta chains were sequenced in this cohort, and the absence of alpha or paired-chain data limited detectable features. The authors suggested that the approach could potentially be extended to other disease states and immunological phenotypes. In both the original and validation cohorts, the classifier was reported to diagnose cytomegalovirus status with high specificity and sensitivity. The study gave a list of 150 to 200 TCR beta chains associated with cytomegalovirus. For the cohort, immune exposure information was limited to CMV serostatus. Most TCR sequences were seen in very few donors, while some public TCRs were found in many individuals. When HLA alleles, especially DR and DQ, strongly co-occurred, TCR associations were difficult to assign to individual alleles. An earlier analysis of around 500 of the donors showed that most TCR beta V segments appeared in productive rearrangements either about 87% or about 30% of the time, which broadly matched IMGT annotations.

V lost 6 bases and J lost 6 bases, and the count of bases not matched to a germline gene is 8. Reading the germline V gene (reference sequence) gives CDR1 SGHNT and CDR2 YYREEE. From the cysteine through the phenylalanine, the CDR3 covers 13 amino acids. The retained sequence is limited to the CDR3, 39 bases, with the frame set at the first base. In total, 630 or so healthy bone marrow donors made up the cohort. All cohort members were sampled while nominally healthy, although unrecorded immune exposures were likely present. The donor was CMV seropositive and belonged to the group of a few hundred seropositive cohort members. Each donor provided a peripheral blood sample, and peripheral blood mononuclear cells were used for TCR beta sequencing. The Qiagen DNeasy Blood Extraction Kit was used to extract genomic DNA from the blood cell samples.

The chain couples TRBV5-4 to TRBJ1-2, with 7 junctional bases fitting TRBD1. This clonotype was obtained from a male donor in good health and CMV-seropositive. The sample consisted of PBMCs. DNA sequence: TGTGCCAGCACCAAGGACAGGCAGGATGGCTACACCTTC. Its protein is CASTKDRQDGYTF.